Below, one TCR beta chain is given with its context. The record originates from a study of blood T cell repertoires in COVID-19. Study in general: Samples taken during acute and convalescent COVID-19 were collected in the United States, Italy and Spain. Sources were T cells, B-cell-depleted T cells, or PBMCs; the material itself was cDNA or gDNA.

Deletions cut 0 bases from V and 6 bases from J, with 5 bases between. This CDR3 is 12 amino acids long. The germline V gene has CDR1 PRHDT and CDR2 FYEKMQ (reference sequence). Authors' analysis steps: Quantification of nucleated cells was approximated via reference gene primer amplification. Repertoires were generated with immunoSEQ multiplex PCR, while TCRdb's copy carries only in-frame clones and drops some. Clonal size and the V and J genes are those of that table, whereas D and trimming came from the DNA. The sample lists 200,000 to 250,000 clones; over 75% were seen once. This TCR was sampled from a human donor in a cohort sampled during active COVID-19. The sequenced material came from peripheral blood. V usage is TRBV13 and J usage is TRBJ1-2, with D unclear. Written as DNA, the CDR3 is TGTGCCAGCAGCTTAGGGTCAGATGGCTACACCTTC. This gives the protein CASSLGSDGYTF.